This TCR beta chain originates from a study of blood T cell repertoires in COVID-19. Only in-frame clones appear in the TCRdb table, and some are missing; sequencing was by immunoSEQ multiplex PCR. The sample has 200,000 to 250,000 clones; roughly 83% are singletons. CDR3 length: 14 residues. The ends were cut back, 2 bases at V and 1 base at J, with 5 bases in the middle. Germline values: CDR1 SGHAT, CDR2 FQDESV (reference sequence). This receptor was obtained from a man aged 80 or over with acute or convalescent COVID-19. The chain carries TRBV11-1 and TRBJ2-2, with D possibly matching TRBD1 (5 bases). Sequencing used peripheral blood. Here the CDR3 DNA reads TGTGCCAGCAGCTTACAGGGGAACACCGGGGAGCTGTTTTTT. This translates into CASSLQGNTGELFF. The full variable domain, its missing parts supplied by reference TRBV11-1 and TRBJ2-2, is EAEVAQSPRYKITEKSQAVAFWCDPISGHATLYWYRQILGQGPELLVQFQDESVVDDSQLPKDRFSAERLKGVDSTLKIQPAELGDSAMYLCASSLQGNTGELFFGEGSRLTVL.